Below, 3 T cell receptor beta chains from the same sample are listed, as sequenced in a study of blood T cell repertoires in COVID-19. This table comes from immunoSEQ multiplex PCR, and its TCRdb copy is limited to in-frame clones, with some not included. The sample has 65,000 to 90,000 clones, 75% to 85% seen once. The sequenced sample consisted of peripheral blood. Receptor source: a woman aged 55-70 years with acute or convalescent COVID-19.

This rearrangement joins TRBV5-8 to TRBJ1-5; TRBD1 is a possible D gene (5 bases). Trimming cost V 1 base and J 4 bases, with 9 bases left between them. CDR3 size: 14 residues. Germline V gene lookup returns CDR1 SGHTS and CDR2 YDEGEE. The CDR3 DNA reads TGTGCCAGCAGCTTGTGGAAGGGGAATCAGCCCCAGCATTTT. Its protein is CASSLWKGNQPQHF.

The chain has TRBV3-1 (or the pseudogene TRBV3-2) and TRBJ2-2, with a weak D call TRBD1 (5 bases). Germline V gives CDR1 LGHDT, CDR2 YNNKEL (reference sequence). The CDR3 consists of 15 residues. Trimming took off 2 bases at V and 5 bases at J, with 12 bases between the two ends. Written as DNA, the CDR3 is TGTGCCAGCAGCCAACCCCAGGGTTTAACCGGGGAGCTGTTTTTT. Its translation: CASSQPQGLTGELFF.

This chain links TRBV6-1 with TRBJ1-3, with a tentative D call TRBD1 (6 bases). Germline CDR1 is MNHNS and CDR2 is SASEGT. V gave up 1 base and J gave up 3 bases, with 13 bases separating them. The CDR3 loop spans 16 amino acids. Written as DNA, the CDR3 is TGTGCCAGCAGTGAAGGTGCGGGGGCGGGTGGAAACACCATATATTTT. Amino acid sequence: CASSEGAGAGGNTIYF.